The TCR beta chain under discussion was sequenced for a study of identical twins. Unique molecular identifiers were present on the cDNA, which also gained a universal primer site by template switching. A single record per CDR3 protein comes from TCRdb applying MiXCR to the 5' RACE reads. The profile shows hundreds of thousands of distinct CDR3 sequences, around 6.1% of them singletons. The CDR3 consists of 14 residues. Germline assignment: CDR1 SGHDT and CDR2 YYEEEE. A remark on this clonotype: What it binds is unknown. Germline and junction disagree at one end, which may indicate a read error.

The study's findings and limits: Monozygotic twins shared more out-of-frame TCR alpha than recombination models predicted. Out-of-frame alpha sequences that twins shared showed excess low generation probability.

This TCR was recovered from a man aged 18-30 years in good health. Sequenced material: naive T cells sorted from blood. V gene TRBV5-6 combines with J gene TRBJ2-7; unclear D gene. The CDR3 protein is CASGLSPLSYEQYF. The CDR3 nucleotides are TGTGCCAGCGGCTTAAGTCCACTCTCCTACGAGCAGTACTTC.